The rows below give T cell receptor beta chains drawn from one sample of a study of cytomegalovirus exposure and HLA in healthy donors. The assay was immunoSEQ multiplex PCR, and TCRdb's table has in-frame clones only and misses some. There are under 250,000 clones in the sample; around 87% occur only once, and approximately 2% lies in the top ten. The sequencing input was PBMCs. The source of these receptors is a young woman in good health and CMV-seropositive. CDR3s leave out the opening cysteine and the closing phenylalanine or tryptophan.

cdr3_length: 15
v_call: TRBV18
cdr3_aa: ASSPMIAPSSGNTIY

cdr3_length: 16
v_call: TRBV6-4
cdr3_aa: ASSDSKQSRTGPYGYT

cdr3_length: 12
v_call: TRBV7-3
cdr3_aa: ASSAWAGGETQY

cdr3_length: 12
v_call: TRBV5-1
cdr3_aa: ASSLRGFGTEAF

cdr3_length: 12
v_call: TRBV5-1
cdr3_aa: ASRTDRGYNEQF

cdr3_length: 14
v_call: TRBV6-1
cdr3_aa: ASSALTGISTGELF

cdr3_length: 12
v_call: TRBV2
cdr3_aa: ASSVAGGGKPQH

cdr3_length: 10
v_call: TRBV19
cdr3_aa: ASRQGDTEAF

cdr3_length: 17
v_call: TRBV7-9
cdr3_aa: ASSLTLAVAPGRAGELF

cdr3_length: 15
v_call: TRBV27
cdr3_aa: ASSSRTNGVVNTEAF

cdr3_length: 11
v_call: TRBV18
cdr3_aa: ASSGLGGNEQY

cdr3_length: 12
v_call: TRBV29-1
cdr3_aa: SVERLTAYNEQF

cdr3_length: 11
v_call: TRBV28
cdr3_aa: ATVDRAYNEQF

cdr3_length: 11
v_call: TRBV7-3
cdr3_aa: ASSLGQNTEAF

cdr3_length: 15
v_call: TRBV19
cdr3_aa: ASSTLALTGGNQPQH

cdr3_length: 13
v_call: TRBV10-2
cdr3_aa: ASSALAGDVGTQY

cdr3_length: 12
v_call: TRBV18
cdr3_aa: ASSRGTQGTEAF

cdr3_length: 13
v_call: TRBV9
cdr3_aa: ASSAGLAGSYEQY